The entry below describes one T cell receptor (beta chain). Its cognate antigen has yet to be identified. Nothing much larger sits one base from this clone, and base qualities are not available. This sample is part of a study of cytomegalovirus exposure and HLA in healthy donors (dated by TCRdb to about 2017). Notes on the research overall: In an earlier analysis of roughly 500 of the donors, 276 Gb of sequence data and 90 million to 120 million unique TCR beta sequences from roughly 180 million T cells were reported. Of the roughly 400 genotyped donors, approximately 83% fell in the genetic ancestry cluster associated with self-reported Caucasian donors. HLA typing included class I and class II loci at four-digit resolution. To decide whether each TCR beta V gene segment behaved as functional or pseudogenic, an earlier analysis of fewer than 750 of the donors relied on high-throughput TCR beta sequencing. Typing coverage varied by locus: about 620-640 donors for A, B, C, DRB1 and DQB1; more than 500 for DQA1; 606 for DPA1; 400 to 480 for DPB1. Along with the approximately 700-subject first cohort, a separate validation cohort of about 110 different subjects was used. Using immunosequencing, the study profiled T cell repertoires from about 610 subjects and related those repertoires to cytomegalovirus serostatus. To study patterns of TCR occurrence, a later analysis re-analyzed previously published TCR beta repertoires from 666 donors and added high-resolution HLA genotyping. The aim of the study was to test whether cataloging public T cell receptors could identify signatures of past pathogen exposure. Genome-wide SNP genotypes for about 65% of the roughly 670 donors were used in a later genetic analysis, which treated that subset as a discovery cohort. All discovery cohort repertoires had been generated using a single sequencing platform. Alongside the repertoire data, information on donor age, sex, ethnicity and CMV serostatus was compiled. About five DR-DQ haplotypes were treated as single units for association and clustering because of strong linkage in the cohort. To predict cytomegalovirus infection status, the study combined high-throughput TCR immunosequencing, statistical association of individual TCRs with disease status, and machine learning. Rather than using new phenotypic data, the later analysis identified candidate immune exposures from TCR beta sequences and from how often those sequences occurred across donors. Approximately 310 gigabases of sequencing data and approximately 91 million unique TCR sequences made up an early release that covered 640 HLA-typed donors. Among roughly 400 genotyped donors of the cohort, an average of roughly 240,000 unique TCR beta nucleotide sequences were sequenced per donor, around a sixth of them non-productive. Paper-wide results and their limitations: According to a later analysis, parvovirus B19, influenza, CMV and Epstein-Barr virus appeared linked to several top co-occurrence clusters. A cluster of highly shared sequence variants was judged likely to represent a technical artifact of the sequencing pipeline. In a later genetic analysis, a missense DCLRE1C variant was associated with V-gene and J-gene trimming of TCR beta chains, and the association was replicated in an independent cohort. Seventeen rarely observed V segments, including chromosome 9 orphons, were excluded from the earlier analysis of a few hundred of the donors because counts were too low. Only TCR beta chains were sequenced in this cohort, and the absence of alpha or paired-chain data limited detectable features. Specific HLA alleles were associated with roughly 16,000 TCR beta sequences at a false discovery rate of 0.05 in a later analysis. The presence/absence analyses assumed that sequencing depth was roughly uniform across donors, and that assumption may not be true. Most TCR sequences were seen in very few donors, while some public TCRs were found in many individuals. The authors suggested that the approach could potentially be extended to other disease states and immunological phenotypes. A further reported finding was that TCR beta sequences accurately predicted the HLA-A and HLA-B alleles for most subjects in the first cohort. In a later analysis, most CMV-associated TCR beta chains were found to appear HLA-restricted, with HLA associations seemingly driven largely by CMV exposure. The study listed 164 TCR beta chains as associated with cytomegalovirus. In a later analysis, the rate of TCR association differed among HLA loci, with DRB1 alleles having the most associated TCRs and HLA-C alleles having the fewest. A later analysis found that HLA-associated TCR beta chains were more clonally expanded and had lower generation probabilities than equally common non-associated chains. Broadly in line with IMGT annotations, most TCR beta V segments showed up in productive rearrangements about 87% or about 30% of the time in an earlier analysis of several hundred of the donors. In a later genetic analysis, fewer N-insertions in productive TCRs were reported among donors in an Asian-associated ancestry cluster than the roughly 700-donor mean. When HLA alleles, especially DR and DQ, strongly co-occurred, attributing TCR associations to individual alleles was difficult. Linkage disequilibrium might explain the correlated functional status among segregating V segments, but an unknown experimental factor could not be ruled out. Because the 87-base-pair reads could not distinguish some IMGT-functional V segments, including TRBV6-2 and TRBV6-3, those segments were excluded. Three of the identified cytomegalovirus-associated TCR beta chains were confirmed in vitro to be specific for cytomegalovirus antigens. In both the original and validation cohorts, the classifier was reported to diagnose cytomegalovirus status with high specificity and sensitivity. Because HLA typing was unavailable for some donors at each locus, only the typed subset was used in association tests. The only immune exposure information available for the cohort was CMV serostatus.

The library was made by the immunoSEQ multiplex PCR assay. The multiplex PCR relied on a mix of 60 forward primers for TCR Vbeta segments and 13 reverse primers for TCR Jbeta segments. The CDR3 region of rearranged TCR beta genes was amplified from genomic DNA by a multiplex PCR assay. The Illumina HiSeq System was used to sequence the amplified TCR beta libraries as 87-base-pair reads. From the authors' description of their analysis: In a later analysis, some 80 million unique TCR beta chains were counted across the approximately 640 repertoires, and approximately 11 million of these chains were shared by at least two donors. Raw reads were error-corrected and collapsed into unique sequences with a nearest-neighbor algorithm that merged closely related sequences to remove PCR and sequencing errors. V, D and J gene segments were assigned by aligning CDR3 sequences to IMGT reference sequences. For a sequence to be retained, at least a six-nucleotide match to both a V gene segment and a J gene segment was required. Rearrangements were called productive when the CDR3 lacked stop codons and stayed in frame with V and J; all others were non-productive. Following IMGT convention, CDR3 was defined as the stretch from the second conserved V-encoded cysteine to the conserved J-encoded phenylalanine. The earlier analysis of about 620 of the donors excluded sequences that lacked an unambiguous match to a single V gene segment. In an earlier analysis of roughly 500 of the donors, V segments were called functional above 56.7% productive rearrangements and were called segregating when the between-donor standard deviation exceeded 5%. A statistical classification framework was built for diagnosing cytomegalovirus status from the catalog of TCR beta chain sequences. V and J gene assignment, in a later analysis, came from comparing TCR nucleotide sequences with IMGT/GENE-DB human TR gene sequences. A later analysis assigned CDR3 sequences and most-parsimonious VDJ recombination scenarios with the TCRdist pipeline. In a later analysis, each TCR beta chain was defined by its CDR3 amino acid sequence together with its V-gene family, and reads lacking a unique V-gene family were excluded. As a way to deal with suspected cross-contamination and a sequencing artifact, a later analysis dropped approximately 570 nucleotide sequences that were highly shared and had low generation probability. In a later analysis, a clonal expansion index for each public chain was calculated from normalized within-repertoire ranks of inferred template counts. A later analysis computed generation probabilities with a VDJ recombination model fitted to out-of-frame rearrangements, and checked the results against IGoR. Hypergeometric tests were used in a later analysis to score TCR-TCR, TCR-HLA and TCR-CMV co-occurrence, with a repertoire-size bias correction applied to the TCR pairs. In a later analysis, false discovery rates were estimated by permuting HLA or CMV assignments 20 times. In a later analysis, co-occurring TCRs were grouped using DBSCAN, and TCRdist sequence similarity was added for clustering within HLA-allele-positive subsets. Repertoires with fewer than 30,000 or more than 120,000 public chains, plus five repertoires with anomalous nucleotide sharing, were excluded from co-occurrence clustering. TCRdb re-hosts the immuneACCESS table, in-frame sequences only. Its copies lack some clones; in the studies checked, an unresolved V gene accounts for under half of them, and the cause for the rest is not known. The DNA gave D and trimming, while V, J and clone size come from that table. The sample table shows about 120,000 clones, and approximately 81% are seen once. Around 4.3% of the sample is in the top ten clones.

In total, fewer than 750 healthy bone marrow donors made up the cohort. All cohort members were sampled while nominally healthy, although unrecorded immune exposures were likely present. The donor was CMV seropositive and belonged to the group of 250 to 300 seropositive cohort members. A peripheral blood sample was collected from each donor, and TCR beta sequencing was performed on peripheral blood mononuclear cells. Genomic DNA was extracted from the blood cell samples with the Qiagen DNeasy Blood Extraction Kit. From its cysteine to its phenylalanine, the CDR3 spans 13 amino acids. Kept here is only the CDR3 DNA, which spans 39 bases and is read in frame from base 1. Relative to germline, V is 5 bases shorter and J is 0 bases shorter, with 7 bases between their ends. Via the germline V gene, CDR1 is MRHNA and CDR2 SNTAGT.

The origin of this receptor is a man younger than 45 in good health and CMV-seropositive. The V and J genes are TRBV6-4 and TRBJ1-1; the D gene is possibly TRBD1, with 5 bases matching. Material for sequencing was PBMCs. The nucleotide sequence reads TGTGCCAGCAGTCAGGGTATGAACACTGAAGCTTTCTTT. This yields the protein CASSQGMNTEAFF.